This TCR beta chain was recorded in a study of cytomegalovirus exposure and HLA in healthy donors. Overall study findings and caveats: Accounts indicate the classifier identified cytomegalovirus status with strong specificity and sensitivity.

V lost 7 bases and J lost 3, with 13 bases in between. Germline loops: CDR1 LNHDA, CDR2 SQIVND (reference sequence). The CDR3 runs to 14 residues. Regarding this clone: Antigen unknown.

Clones were sequenced by immunoSEQ multiplex PCR, and TCRdb holds only the in-frame ones, with some missing. Seen here are 190,000 or so clones, more than 65% observed once, and the top ten hold roughly 13%. This receptor was obtained from a woman aged 25-40 years in good health and CMV-seropositive. The sample comprised PBMCs. The rearrangement links TRBV19 to TRBJ1-5; D is undetermined. CDR3 sequence (DNA): TGTGCCAGTATAGGAGGATCCCTCAATCAGCCCCAGCATTTT. This translates into CASIGGSLNQPQHF.